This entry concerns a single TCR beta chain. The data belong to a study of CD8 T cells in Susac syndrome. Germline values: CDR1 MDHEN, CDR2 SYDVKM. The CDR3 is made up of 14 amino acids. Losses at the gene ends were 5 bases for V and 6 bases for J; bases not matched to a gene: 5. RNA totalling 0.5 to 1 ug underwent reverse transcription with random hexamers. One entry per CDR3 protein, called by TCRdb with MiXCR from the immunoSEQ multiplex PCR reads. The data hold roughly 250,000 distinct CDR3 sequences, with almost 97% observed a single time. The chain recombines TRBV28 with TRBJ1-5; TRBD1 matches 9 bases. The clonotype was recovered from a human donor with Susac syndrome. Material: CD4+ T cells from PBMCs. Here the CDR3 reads CASSRTGAAQPQHF. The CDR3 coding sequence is TGTGCCAGCAGTCGGACAGGGGCGGCTCAGCCCCAGCATTTT.